The T cell receptor (beta chain) described here comes from a study of regulatory T cells in long-lasting Graves disease. Study details: Under 3 months of antithyroid drugs had been taken by newly diagnosed Graves' patients. Study results and caveats: TRBV28, TRBJ1-2 and TRBJ2-5 were segments that persistent disease favored.

Arm-PCR of CDR3 regions and iRepertoire HTBI primers were the basis on which TCR beta libraries were built. TCRdb re-derived calls from the multiplex PCR reads in MiXCR, one entry per CDR3 protein. This table has over 300,000 distinct CDR3 sequences, 15% to 19% appearing once. Time point of the sample: newly diagnosed GD, antithyroid drugs for less than 3 months. Isolated PBMC RNA provided the starting material for the TCR library. This clonotype was recorded at least ten times. Antigen unknown. V lost 6 bases and J lost 1; bases outside the gene matches: 7. CDR3 length equals 14 residues. The germline gives CDR1 DFQATT, CDR2 SNEGSKA (reference sequence).

The specimen was peripheral blood mononuclear cells (PBMCs), collected at new diagnosis, from a patient treated with antithyroid drugs. This TCR was recovered from a female donor with Graves disease. The J gene is TRBJ2-3, the V gene TRBV20-1; 7 bases map to TRBD2. This CDR3 is CSARTTSGTDTQYF. The CDR3 nucleotides read TGCAGTGCGAGAACCACTAGCGGCACAGATACGCAGTATTTT.